This TCR beta chain is drawn from a study of blood T cell repertoires in COVID-19. Study at large: Spain, Italy and the United States supplied samples that represented acute and convalescent COVID-19. T cells, B-cell-depleted T cells, or PBMCs supplied cDNA or gDNA.

Authors' analysis steps: Estimation of nucleated cell counts relied on the amplification of reference gene primers. The assay was immunoSEQ multiplex PCR, and TCRdb's table has in-frame clones only and misses some. V and J calls and clone size are as listed in that table; D and trimming were resolved from the DNA. The table includes tens of thousands of clones, approximately 82% detected once. CDR1 SGHAT and CDR2 FQNNGV come from the germline V gene. V shed 5 bases, J shed 1 base, and the junction held 7 bases outside the gene matches. The CDR3 has 16 amino acids. This clonotype was obtained from a man aged 55 to 70 with acute or convalescent COVID-19. Specimen: peripheral blood. This chain uses TRBV11-2 with TRBJ1-1, with 10 nucleotides matching TRBD1. The CDR3 DNA follows: TGTGCCAGCAGCCCCGGGACAGGGGTGAGGAACACTGAAGCTTTCTTT. Amino acids: CASSPGTGVRNTEAFF. Full variable domain (rest looked up from reference TRBV11-2 and TRBJ1-1): EAGVAQSPRYKIIEKRQSVAFWCNPISGHATLYWYQQILGQGPKLLIQFQNNGVVDDSQLPKDRFSAERLKGVDSTLKIQPAKLEDSAVYLCASSPGTGVRNTEAFFGQGTRLTVV.